This T cell receptor (beta chain) was found in a study of cytomegalovirus exposure and HLA in healthy donors. Study findings and constraints: In a later analysis, parvovirus B19, influenza, CMV and Epstein-Barr virus appeared linked to several top co-occurrence clusters. Despite most TCR sequences being rare, some public TCRs occurred in many donors. Researchers left out some V segments, among them TRBV6-2 and TRBV6-3, as indistinguishable.

A multiplex PCR was run with 60 Vbeta primers and 13 Jbeta primers. The method was immunoSEQ multiplex PCR; TCRdb's version includes in-frame clones alone and lacks a portion of them. Among around 72,000 clones, 60% to 75% were seen once, and the ten largest hold about a fifth. CDR1 is SEHNR and CDR2 is FQNEAQ in the germline V gene (reference sequence). This CDR3 spans 15 amino acids. V shed 4 bases and J 2 bases; nucleotides not matched to a gene: 7. Turning to this clone: As yet, its antigen is unknown.

The source material was PBMCs. The V gene is TRBV7-9, the J gene TRBJ2-7, with 8 bases identical to TRBD1. This sequence was found in a man in his forties in good health and CMV-seropositive. The CDR3 bases are TGTGCCAGCAGCTCGGCAACACAGGGGGCCTACGAGCAGTACTTC. Translated, it gives CASSSATQGAYEQYF.